The following is a TCR beta chain sequence with its context. Germline CDR1 reads SQVTM; CDR2 reads ANQGSEA. Between the trimmed V and J ends, which lost 6 bases and 2 bases, there was a span of 14 bases. CDR3 length: 13 residues. This sample was included in a study of blood T cell repertoires in COVID-19. Whole-study context: PBMCs, B-cell-depleted T cells, or T cells were the source of the cDNA or gDNA that made up the material.

Profiling relied on immunoSEQ multiplex PCR, and the TCRdb table lists in-frame clones only, not all of them. The table lists about 55,000 clones, 82% of them singletons. Seattle enrolled patients during active infection and tracked them longitudinally. The receptor was isolated from a man older than 75 with COVID-19, enrolled during active disease. This chain uses TRBV29-1 with TRBJ2-7; D remains ambiguous. Sequencing input: peripheral blood. CDR3 coding DNA: TGCAGCGTCGCGGCAGAGCTAGCCTACGAGCAGTACTTC. This codes for CSVAAELAYEQYF.